This record concerns one T cell receptor (beta chain) sequence. The sample comes from a study of regulatory T cells in long-lasting Graves disease. Library construction for TCR beta used iRepertoire HTBI primers and Arm-PCR of CDR3 regions. TCRdb processed the multiplex PCR reads anew with MiXCR; each CDR3 protein has one entry. The sample carries roughly 420,000 distinct CDR3 sequences, about 15% recorded once. The CDR3 consists of 16 residues. The germline V gene has CDR1 WSHSY and CDR2 SAAADI. The ends lost 10 bases at V and 0 bases at J; junction bases unmatched: 12. Time point denoted: newly diagnosed GD, antithyroid drugs for less than 3 months. RNA extracted from PBMCs served as the sequencing template. The same sample was also studied in work on T cells in Graves' hyperthyroidism and ophthalmopathy.

The receptor comes from a woman in her twenties or thirties with Graves disease. V usage is TRBV10-2 and J usage is TRBJ1-1; TRBD1 matches at 9 bases. Source: peripheral blood mononuclear cells (PBMCs), taken at new diagnosis, from a patient treated with antithyroid drugs. The CDR3 spells CATGTGTGTMNTEAFF. In nucleotides, the CDR3 is TGCGCCACAGGAACCGGGACAGGGACCATGAACACTGAAGCTTTCTTT.